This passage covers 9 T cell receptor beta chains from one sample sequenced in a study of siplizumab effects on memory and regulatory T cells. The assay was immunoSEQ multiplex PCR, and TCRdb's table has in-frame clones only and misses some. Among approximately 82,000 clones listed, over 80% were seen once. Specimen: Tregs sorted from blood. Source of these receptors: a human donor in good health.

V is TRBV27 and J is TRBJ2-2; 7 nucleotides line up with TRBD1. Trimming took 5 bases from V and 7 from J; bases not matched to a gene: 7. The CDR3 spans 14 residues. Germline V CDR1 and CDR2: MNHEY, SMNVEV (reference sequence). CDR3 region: CASSDRVRDGELFF. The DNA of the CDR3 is TGTGCCAGCAGTGACAGGGTCCGGGACGGGGAGCTGTTTTTT.

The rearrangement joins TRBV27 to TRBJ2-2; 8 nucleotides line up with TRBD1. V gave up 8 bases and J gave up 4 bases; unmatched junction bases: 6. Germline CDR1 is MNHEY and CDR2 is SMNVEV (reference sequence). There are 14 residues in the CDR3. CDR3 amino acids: CASRQGPSTGELFF. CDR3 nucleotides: TGTGCCAGCCGACAGGGGCCTTCCACCGGGGAGCTGTTTTTT.

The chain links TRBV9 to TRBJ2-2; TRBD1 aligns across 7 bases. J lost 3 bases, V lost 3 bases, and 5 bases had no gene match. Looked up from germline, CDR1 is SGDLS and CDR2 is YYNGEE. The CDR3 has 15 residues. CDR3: CASSATGLDTGELFF. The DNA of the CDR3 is TGTGCCAGCAGCGCGACAGGGTTAGACACCGGGGAGCTGTTTTTT. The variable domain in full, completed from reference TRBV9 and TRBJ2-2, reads DSGVTQTPKHLITATGQRVTLRCSPRSGDLSVYWYQQSLDQGLQFLIQYYNGEERAKGNILERFSAQQFPDLHSELNLSSLELGDSALYFCASSATGLDTGELFFGEGSRLTVL.

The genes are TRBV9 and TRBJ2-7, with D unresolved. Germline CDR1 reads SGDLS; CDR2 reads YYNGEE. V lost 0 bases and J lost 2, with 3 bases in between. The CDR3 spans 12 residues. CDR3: CASSVGAYEQYF. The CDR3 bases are TGTGCCAGCAGCGTAGGGGCCTACGAGCAGTACTTC.

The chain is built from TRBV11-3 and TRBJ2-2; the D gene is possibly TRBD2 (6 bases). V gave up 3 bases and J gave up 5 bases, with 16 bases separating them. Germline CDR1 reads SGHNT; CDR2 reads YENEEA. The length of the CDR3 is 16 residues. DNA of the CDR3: TGTGCCAGCAGCTTGGGGTCCCAGGGAGGTACCGGGGAGCTGTTTTTT. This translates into CASSLGSQGGTGELFF.

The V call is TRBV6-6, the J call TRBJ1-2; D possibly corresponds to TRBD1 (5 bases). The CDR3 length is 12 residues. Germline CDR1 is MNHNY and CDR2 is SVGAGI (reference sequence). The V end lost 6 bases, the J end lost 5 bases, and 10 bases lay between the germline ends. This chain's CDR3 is CASSPGRYGYTF. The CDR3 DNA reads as TGTGCCAGCAGCCCGGGACGGTATGGCTACACCTTC.

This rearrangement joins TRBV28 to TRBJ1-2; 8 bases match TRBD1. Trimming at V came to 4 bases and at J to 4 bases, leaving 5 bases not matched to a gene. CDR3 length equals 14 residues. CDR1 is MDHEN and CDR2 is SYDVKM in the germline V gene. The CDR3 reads CASSSPGQVYGYTF. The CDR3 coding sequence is TGTGCCAGCAGTTCACCGGGACAGGTCTATGGCTACACCTTC.

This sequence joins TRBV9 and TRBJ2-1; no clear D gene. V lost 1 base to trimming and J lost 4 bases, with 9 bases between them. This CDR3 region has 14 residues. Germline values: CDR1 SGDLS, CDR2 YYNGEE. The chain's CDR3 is CASSVYPVYNEQFF. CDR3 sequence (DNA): TGTGCCAGCAGCGTATATCCAGTTTACAATGAGCAGTTCTTC.

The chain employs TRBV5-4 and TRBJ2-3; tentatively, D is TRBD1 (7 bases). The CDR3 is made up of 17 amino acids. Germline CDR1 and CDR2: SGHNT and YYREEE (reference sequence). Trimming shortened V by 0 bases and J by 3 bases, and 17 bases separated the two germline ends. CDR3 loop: CASSLAPQGGGTDTQYF. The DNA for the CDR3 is TGTGCCAGCAGCTTGGCTCCCCAGGGGGGAGGAACAGATACGCAGTATTTT.